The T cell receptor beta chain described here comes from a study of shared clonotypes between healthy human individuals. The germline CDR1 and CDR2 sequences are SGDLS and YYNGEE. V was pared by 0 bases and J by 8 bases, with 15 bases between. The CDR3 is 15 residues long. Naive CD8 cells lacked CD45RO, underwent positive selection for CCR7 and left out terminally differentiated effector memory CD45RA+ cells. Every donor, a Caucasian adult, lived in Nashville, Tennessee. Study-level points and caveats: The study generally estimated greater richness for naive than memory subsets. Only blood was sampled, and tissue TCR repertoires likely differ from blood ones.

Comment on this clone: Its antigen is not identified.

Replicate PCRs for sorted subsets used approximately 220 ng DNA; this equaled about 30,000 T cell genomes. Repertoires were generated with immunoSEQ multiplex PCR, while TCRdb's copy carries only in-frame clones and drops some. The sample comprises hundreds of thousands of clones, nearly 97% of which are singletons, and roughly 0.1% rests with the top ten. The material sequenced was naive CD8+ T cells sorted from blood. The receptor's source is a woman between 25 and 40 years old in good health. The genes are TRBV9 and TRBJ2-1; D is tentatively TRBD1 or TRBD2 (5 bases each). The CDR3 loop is CASSVGSRTGHEQFF. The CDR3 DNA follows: TGTGCCAGCAGCGTAGGGTCTAGGACGGGGCATGAGCAGTTCTTC. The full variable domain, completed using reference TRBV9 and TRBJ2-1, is DSGVTQTPKHLITATGQRVTLRCSPRSGDLSVYWYQQSLDQGLQFLIQYYNGEERAKGNILERFSAQQFPDLHSELNLSSLELGDSALYFCASSVGSRTGHEQFFGPGTRLTVL.